This TCR beta chain is from a study of T cells in Graves' hyperthyroidism and ophthalmopathy. Turning to the study itself: Peripheral blood was obtained at initial diagnosis, preceding any treatment.

Trimming pared 6 bases from V and 1 base from J, leaving 4 bases between. Germline V gene sequence: CDR1 SQVTM, CDR2 ANQGSEA. CDR3 length equals 12 residues. Study-wide points: The model identified upcoming ophthalmopathy a median approximately six months ahead of onset.

RNA transcripts yielded amplified TCR beta CDR3 regions. The primer set for the first-round RT-PCR of the TCR CDR3 was HTBI. TCRdb reprocessed the multiplex PCR reads via MiXCR and lists one record per CDR3 protein. The sample carries under 550,000 distinct CDR3 sequences, roughly an eighth recorded once. This clonotype appeared a single time. What it recognizes is unknown. V gene TRBV29-1 combines with J gene TRBJ2-6, with D uncertain. This TCR came from a woman aged 18-29 years with Graves' hyperthyroidism. The material sequenced was blood. The CDR3 loop reads CSVRSGANVLTF. CDR3 in DNA: TGCAGCGTAAGGTCTGGGGCCAACGTCCTGACTTTC.